The source of this TCR beta chain is a study of STAT5B mutations in CD4+ large granular lymphocyte leukemia. Notes on the study in general: Compared with healthy controls (2/35), patient top clones favored TRBV06 (8/27). No patients shared main leukemic clonotypes, though around 24% appeared at low frequency elsewhere.

Sequenced by immunoSEQ multiplex PCR; TCRdb stores in-frame clones only, minus some. The sample lists 48,000 or so clones, less than 85% occurring once. In regard to this clone: The antigen is unknown.

This CDR3 comprises 14 residues. V was cut by 8 bases and J by 7 bases, with 17 bases left in between. The germline CDR1 and CDR2 sequences are SGHDN and FVKESK. Sequencing was performed on CD4+ T cells from blood buffy coats. The TCR originated in a human donor in good health. The chain couples TRBV14 to TRBJ1-4; D call uncertain. The CDR3 DNA reads as TGTGCCAGCCCAGAGGCGGTTGTTGGTGAAAAACTGTTTTTT. It specifies CASPEAVVGEKLFF.